This T cell receptor beta chain was identified in a study of blood T cell repertoires in COVID-19 (TCRdb year 2020). At the level of the whole study: The collaborator samples originated in the United States, Italy and Spain and spanned the acute and convalescent phases of COVID-19. The material from the prospective study consisted of cDNA or gDNA derived from T cells, B-cell-depleted T cells, or PBMCs. The dataset comprised deeply sampled blood TCRbeta repertoires from subjects exposed to, actively infected with, or recovered from COVID-19. The repertoires were released in a freely available public database intended as a resource for research on the immune response to SARS-CoV-2. The samples were drawn from two sources: the first 160 participants of the ongoing ImmuneRACE study, and 1,200 or so subjects contributed by 6 global collaborators. Sample metadata almost always included a de-identified subject ID, COVID-19 status, age in years and sex. HLA class I and class II types, where available, came from metadata supplied by the sample provider rather than from assay-based typing. Paper-wide results and their limitations: Clinical and demographic metadata were provided uncurated, with the amount varying by source and participant.

TCRbeta CDR3 regions were amplified from genomic DNA by means of the immunoSEQ Assay, a bias-controlled multiplex PCR. On the authors' methods: Nucleated cell counts per sample were estimated from amplification of reference gene primers within the assay. Sequence reads were collapsed and filtered to measure the absolute abundance of every unique TCRbeta CDR3 rearrangement. Productive Simpson clonality was computed per sample as the square root of Simpson's diversity index over productive rearrangements. This immuneACCESS table, as held by TCRdb, lists in-frame sequences with V and J called but not all clones. Of the missing ones, under half trace to an unresolved V gene in checked studies; the others have no known cause. V and J calls and clone size are copied from that table; D and trimming were computed from the DNA. The sample has over 150,000 clones on record, roughly nine tenths of them singletons. 1.9% of the sample goes to the ten largest clones.

The CDR3 runs 14 amino acids, cysteine and phenylalanine included. Here the CDR3 DNA is all that survives: 42 bases in frame from base 1. V is cut back by 4 bases and J by 5 bases, with 4 bases in the junction unmatched. CDR1 and CDR2 (SNHLY, FYNNEI) derive from the germline V gene. Another Seattle source contributed samples from volunteer blood donors who had recovered from COVID-19. Whole blood was collected in K2EDTA tubes by collaborating institutions according to the institutions' own protocols. For TCRbeta analysis, collaborator samples were shipped as frozen whole blood, as isolated PBMCs, or as DNA extracted from either sample type. The sample holds one count of this clone. The antigen it binds to is not known. The record has no base qualities; no much larger clone is one base away.

Sequenced material: peripheral blood. This TCR was recovered from a man between 18 and 35 years old who had recovered from COVID-19. The rearranged segments are TRBV2 and TRBJ2-3; TRBD1 matches 9 bases in the middle. The CDR3 protein sequence reads: CASSGDRAKDTQYF. The nucleotide sequence reads as follows: TGTGCCAGCAGTGGGGACAGGGCGAAAGATACGCAGTATTTT.